Listed below are T cell receptor beta chains from one sample, sequenced in a study of T cell responses to AZD1222 COVID-19 vaccine. The repertoire was sequenced with immunoSEQ multiplex PCR; TCRdb's copy has only in-frame clones and lacks some. Of roughly 100,000 clones listed, 89% are singletons. Sequences were derived from peripheral blood, sampled 28 days after the second AZD1222 dose. The receptors were sampled from an adult who received the AZD1222 COVID-19 vaccine. The CDR3 runs from the conserved cysteine through the conserved F or W. The D gene is left open where the match is weak. Size values are once, few and many counts, or a class for expanded clones, and some rows have none.

j_gene	d_gene	abundance	len	v_gene	CDR3aa	CDR3nt
TRBJ2-1	TRBD1	-	17	TRBV5-1	CASSPQPGTGTPNEQFF	TGCGCCAGCAGCCCTCAGCCCGGGACAGGGACCCCAAATGAGCAGTTCTTC
TRBJ1-1	TRBD1	-	15	TRBV5-1	CASSLLGQGWGDAFF	TGCGCCAGCAGCTTGCTCGGACAGGGATGGGGTGATGCTTTCTTT
TRBJ1-6	TRBD1	-	16	TRBV27	CASSASGTGVGSPLHF	TGTGCCAGCAGTGCCTCCGGGACAGGGGTGGGTTCACCCCTCCACTTT
TRBJ1-3	TRBD1	-	17	TRBV18	CASQGTGGSGSGNTIYF	TGTGCCAGCCAAGGGACAGGGGGATCCGGCTCTGGAAACACCATATATTTT
TRBJ2-2	-	-	15	TRBV4-3	CASSPSAGYTGELFF	TGCGCCAGCAGCCCATCCGCAGGGTACACCGGGGAGCTGTTTTTT
TRBJ1-3	TRBD1	-	15	TRBV9	CASSGQDGSGNTIYF	TGTGCCAGCAGTGGACAGGACGGCTCTGGAAACACCATATATTTT
TRBJ2-1	TRBD2	-	16	TRBV11-2	CASSPWTSGRIYEQFF	TGTGCCAGCAGCCCCTGGACTAGCGGGAGAATATATGAGCAGTTCTTC
TRBJ1-3	TRBD1	-	15	TRBV2	CASSQGQLSGNTIYF	TGTGCCAGCAGTCAGGGACAGCTCTCTGGAAACACCATATATTTT
TRBJ2-7	-	-	14	TRBV14	CASSQAGPTYEQYF	TGTGCCAGCAGCCAGGCCGGACCGACTTACGAGCAGTACTTC
TRBJ2-7	-	-	14	TRBV5-8	CASSLSDGPYEQYF	TGTGCCAGCAGCTTGTCCGACGGACCCTACGAGCAGTACTTC
TRBJ2-5	-	-	14	TRBV5-1	CASSFGVLQETQYF	TGCGCCAGCAGCTTCGGAGTTCTCCAAGAGACCCAGTACTTC
TRBJ1-5	-	-	16	TRBV18	CASSLDSIYSNQPQHF	TGTGCCAGCTCACTTGACAGCATCTATAGCAATCAGCCCCAGCATTTT
TRBJ1-2	-	-	12	TRBV7-2	CASSLAGFGYTF	TGTGCCAGCAGCTTAGCGGGATTTGGCTACACCTTC
TRBJ2-7	TRBD2	-	14	TRBV6-5	CASSSRTSGSEQYF	TGTGCCAGCAGCTCCCGGACTAGCGGGAGCGAGCAGTACTTC
TRBJ1-3	-	-	13	TRBV24-1	CATSEARGNTIYF	TGTGCCACCAGTGAGGCAAGGGGAAACACCATATATTTT
TRBJ2-1	TRBD1	-	14	TRBV19	CASSPGQPYNEQFF	TGTGCCAGTAGTCCGGGACAGCCATACAATGAGCAGTTCTTC
TRBJ2-7	TRBD2	few	14	TRBV3-1/TRBV3-2	CASSQAIGGRNRYF	TGTGCCAGCAGCCAAGCGATTGGCGGGAGAAATCGGTACTTC
TRBJ2-7	-	once	16	TRBV18	CASSPDSGGLKNEQYF	TGTGCCAGCTCACCAGATTCCGGGGGCCTGAAAAACGAGCAGTACTTC
TRBJ1-1	-	-	13	TRBV4-2	CASSQAGSTEAFF	TGTGCCAGCAGCCAAGCAGGGAGCACTGAAGCTTTCTTT
TRBJ1-4	TRBD1	-	13	TRBV30	CASWTGGSEKLFF	TGTGCCTCTTGGACAGGGGGATCTGAAAAACTGTTTTTT
TRBJ2-3	-	-	12	TRBV2	CASSGGTDTQYF	TGTGCCAGCAGTGGTGGCACAGATACGCAGTATTTT
TRBJ2-1	-	once	14	TRBV5-6	CASSFRDGWNEQFF	TGTGCCAGCAGCTTCCGGGACGGCTGGAATGAGCAGTTCTTC
TRBJ2-7	-	-	14	TRBV27	CASSFGGQTYEQYF	TGTGCCAGCAGTTTTGGAGGACAGACCTACGAGCAGTACTTC
TRBJ1-1	-	-	17	TRBV18	CASSPRANDRMNTEAFF	TGTGCCAGCTCACCTAGGGCCAATGACAGAATGAACACTGAAGCTTTCTTT
TRBJ1-6	TRBD1	-	16	TRBV11-2	CASSSNRDRGVSPLHF	TGTGCCAGCAGCTCTAATCGGGACAGGGGGGTCTCACCCCTCCACTTT
TRBJ2-7	-	-	15	TRBV7-6	CASSLMGLGASEQYF	TGTGCCAGCAGCTTAATGGGTCTGGGGGCGAGCGAGCAGTACTTC
TRBJ1-1	-	-	15	TRBV30	CAWSPPGTVNTEAFF	TGTGCCTGGAGTCCCCCGGGAACAGTGAACACTGAAGCTTTCTTT
TRBJ2-1	TRBD1	-	15	TRBV5-4	CASSPRGQMVNEQFF	TGTGCCAGCAGCCCAAGGGGACAGATGGTTAATGAGCAGTTCTTC
TRBJ2-1	-	-	15	TRBV28	CASSQGEKYYNEQFF	TGTGCCAGTTCTCAGGGTGAAAAATACTACAATGAGCAGTTCTTC
TRBJ1-5	-	-	16	TRBV19	CASNAEASQHGQPQHF	TGTGCCAGTAATGCGGAAGCCTCCCAGCATGGACAGCCCCAGCATTTT
TRBJ1-6	-	-	15	TRBV9	CASSALSSRNSPLHF	TGTGCCAGCAGCGCACTATCGTCCCGAAATTCACCCCTCCACTTT
TRBJ2-6	-	once	13	TRBV5-6	CASSLFIANVLTF	TGTGCCAGCAGCTTGTTTATCGCCAACGTCCTGACTTTC